This TCR beta chain was identified during a study of vaccination and CD4 T cells after COVID-19. Whole-study context: The makeup of the convalescents was six males and four females, two of them Hispanic. The study drew post-COVID samples a median around 100 days after diagnosis (range 35 to 161). General study points: With convalescent patients, a median roughly 87% of reactive clones emerged solely after vaccination.

About this clonotype: What it binds is not known.

Sequenced with the Oncomine TCR Beta short-read assay was DNA taken from cultured CD4+ T cells. From the PCR reads, TCRdb called clonotypes with MiXCR, one entry per CDR3 protein. The repertoire includes 15,000 to 20,000 distinct CDR3 sequences, around 45% of them detected once, and roughly 4% sits in the top ten. Treatment of the sample: roughly ten-day PBMC culture with coronavirus spike peptide pools or control peptides (ViraFEST assay). Sequenced material: CD4+ T cells from blood, cultured in vitro. This receptor was taken from a human donor who had recovered from COVID-19.

The CDR3 protein is CASSSSVDSSYTGELFF. The CDR3 nucleotides are TGTGCCAGCAGTTCCTCGGTCGATTCCTCGTACACCGGGGAGCTGTTTTTT. The genes are TRBV12-3 or TRBV12-4 and TRBJ2-2; D not certain. This CDR3 spans 17 amino acids. The V end was cut by 4 bases, the J end by 3 bases, with 18 bases between.